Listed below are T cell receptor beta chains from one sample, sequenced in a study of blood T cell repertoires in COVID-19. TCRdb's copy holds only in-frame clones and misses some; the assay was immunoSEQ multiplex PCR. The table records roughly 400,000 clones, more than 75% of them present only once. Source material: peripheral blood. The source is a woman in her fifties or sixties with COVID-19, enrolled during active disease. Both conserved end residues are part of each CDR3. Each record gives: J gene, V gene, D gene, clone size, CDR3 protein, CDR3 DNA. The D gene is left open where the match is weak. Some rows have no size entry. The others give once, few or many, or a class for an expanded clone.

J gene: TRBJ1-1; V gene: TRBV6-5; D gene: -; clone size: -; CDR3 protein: CASSRGSTEAFF; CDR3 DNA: TGTGCCAGCAGCAGGGGTTCCACTGAAGCTTTCTTT
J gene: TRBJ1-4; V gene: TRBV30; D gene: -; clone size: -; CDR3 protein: CAWSLRGKLFF; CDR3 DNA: TGTGCCTGGAGCCTCAGAGGGAAACTGTTTTTT
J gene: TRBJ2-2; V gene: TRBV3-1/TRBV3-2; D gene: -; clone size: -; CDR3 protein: CASSQGGIGELFF; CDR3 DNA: TGTGCCAGCAGCCAGGGGGGAATTGGGGAGCTGTTTTTT
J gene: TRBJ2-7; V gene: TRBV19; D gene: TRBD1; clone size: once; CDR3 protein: CATKTRDRDYEQYF; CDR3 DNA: TGTGCCACAAAGACCCGGGACAGGGACTACGAGCAGTACTTC
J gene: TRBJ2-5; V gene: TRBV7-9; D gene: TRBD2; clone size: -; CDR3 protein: CASTLPGGKYQETQYF; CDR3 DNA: TGTGCCAGCACCCTCCCGGGGGGGAAGTACCAAGAGACCCAGTACTTC
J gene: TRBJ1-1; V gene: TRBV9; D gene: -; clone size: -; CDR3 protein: CASSAPVGHTEAFF; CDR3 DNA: TGTGCCAGCAGCGCCCCGGTGGGGCACACTGAAGCTTTCTTT
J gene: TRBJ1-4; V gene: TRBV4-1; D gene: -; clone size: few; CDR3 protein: CASSQTQRGSYEKLFF; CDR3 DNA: TGCGCCAGCAGCCAGACACAGCGGGGGTCGTATGAAAAACTGTTTTTT
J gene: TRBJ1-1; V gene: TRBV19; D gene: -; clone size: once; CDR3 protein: CASNGGMNTEAFF; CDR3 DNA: TGTGCCAGTAACGGGGGGATGAACACTGAAGCTTTCTTT
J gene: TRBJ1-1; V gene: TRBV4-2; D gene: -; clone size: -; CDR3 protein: CASSQVGVNTEAFF; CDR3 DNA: TGTGCCAGCAGCCAAGTCGGGGTGAACACTGAAGCTTTCTTT
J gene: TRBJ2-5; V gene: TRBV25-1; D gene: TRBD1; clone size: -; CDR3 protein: CASSVLDRGQETQYF; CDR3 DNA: TGTGCCAGCAGTGTTCTCGACAGGGGCCAAGAGACCCAGTACTTC
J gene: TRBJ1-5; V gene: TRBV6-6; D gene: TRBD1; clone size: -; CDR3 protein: CASIRQGGSNQPQHF; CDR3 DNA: TGTGCCAGCATTCGACAGGGTGGCAGCAATCAGCCCCAGCATTTT
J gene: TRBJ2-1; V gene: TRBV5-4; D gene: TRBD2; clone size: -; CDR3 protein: CASSLGLAGGRGEQFF; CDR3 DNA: TGTGCCAGCAGCTTGGGGTTAGCGGGGGGTCGCGGTGAGCAGTTCTTC
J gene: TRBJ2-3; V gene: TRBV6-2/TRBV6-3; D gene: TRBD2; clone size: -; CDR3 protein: CASSTRASGSPDTQYF; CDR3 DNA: TGTGCCAGCAGTACCCGGGCTAGCGGGTCCCCAGATACGCAGTATTTT
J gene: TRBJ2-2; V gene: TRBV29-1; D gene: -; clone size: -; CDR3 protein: CSVGSGAGELFF; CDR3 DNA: TGCAGCGTTGGGTCCGGGGCCGGGGAGCTGTTTTTT
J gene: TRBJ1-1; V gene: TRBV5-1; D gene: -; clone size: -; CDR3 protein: CASSLEPPSTEAFF; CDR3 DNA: TGCGCCAGCAGCTTAGAACCGCCTAGCACTGAAGCTTTCTTT
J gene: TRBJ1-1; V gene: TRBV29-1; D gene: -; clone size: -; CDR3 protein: CSVGLMNTEAFF; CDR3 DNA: TGCAGCGTTGGGCTTATGAACACTGAAGCTTTCTTT
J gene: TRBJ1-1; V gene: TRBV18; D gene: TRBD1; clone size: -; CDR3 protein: CASSPWTGYAEAFF; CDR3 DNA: TGTGCCAGCTCACCCTGGACAGGGTACGCTGAAGCTTTCTTT
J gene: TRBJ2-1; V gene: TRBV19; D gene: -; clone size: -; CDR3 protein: CASSRRRQDEQFF; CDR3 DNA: TGTGCCAGTAGCCGAAGGAGGCAGGATGAGCAGTTCTTC
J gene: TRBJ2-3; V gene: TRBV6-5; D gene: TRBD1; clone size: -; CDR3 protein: CASSYEAGGRTDTQYF; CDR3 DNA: TGTGCCAGCAGTTACGAGGCAGGGGGCCGAACAGATACGCAGTATTTT
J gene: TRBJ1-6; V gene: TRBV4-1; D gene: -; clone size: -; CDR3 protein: CASSQTPGPSSYNSPLHF; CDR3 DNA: TGCGCCAGCAGCCAGACCCCTGGGCCGAGCTCCTATAATTCACCCCTCCACTTT
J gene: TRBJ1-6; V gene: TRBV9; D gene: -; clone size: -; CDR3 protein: CASSPQLGGEISPLHF; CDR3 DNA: TGTGCCAGCAGCCCCCAGCTGGGGGGTGAAATTTCACCCCTCCACTTT
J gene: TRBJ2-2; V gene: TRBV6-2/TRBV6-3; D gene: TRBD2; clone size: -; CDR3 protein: CASSYSRTRGTGELFF; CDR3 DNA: TGTGCCAGCAGTTACTCCCGGACTAGAGGCACCGGGGAGCTGTTTTTT
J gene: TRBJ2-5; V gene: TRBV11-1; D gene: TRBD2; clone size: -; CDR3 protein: CASTPGIAGGQRTQYF; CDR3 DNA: TGTGCCAGCACCCCGGGAATAGCGGGGGGGCAGAGGACCCAGTACTTC
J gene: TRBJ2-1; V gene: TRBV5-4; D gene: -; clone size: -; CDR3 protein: CASSLPQGVRYNEQFF; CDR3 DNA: TGTGCCAGCAGCTTACCCCAAGGGGTTAGGTACAATGAGCAGTTCTTC
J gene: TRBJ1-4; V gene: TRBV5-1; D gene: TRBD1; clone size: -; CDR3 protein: CASSKQGFHEKLFF; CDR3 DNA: TGCGCCAGCAGTAAACAGGGGTTCCATGAAAAACTGTTTTTT
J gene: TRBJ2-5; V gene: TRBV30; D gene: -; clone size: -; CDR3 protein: CAWVGARETQYF; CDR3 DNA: TGTGCCTGGGTAGGGGCTCGGGAGACCCAGTACTTC
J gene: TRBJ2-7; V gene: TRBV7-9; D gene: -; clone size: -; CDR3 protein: CASSSWGGKTYEQYF; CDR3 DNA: TGTGCCAGCAGCTCGTGGGGGGGCAAGACCTACGAGCAGTACTTC
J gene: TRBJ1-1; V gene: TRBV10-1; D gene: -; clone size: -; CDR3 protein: CASSAWAGTEAFF; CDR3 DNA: TGCGCCAGCAGTGCTTGGGCAGGAACTGAAGCTTTCTTT
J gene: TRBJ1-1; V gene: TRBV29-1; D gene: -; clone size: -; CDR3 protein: CSVDTGFTEAFF; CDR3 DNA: TGCAGCGTTGATACAGGGTTCACTGAAGCTTTCTTT
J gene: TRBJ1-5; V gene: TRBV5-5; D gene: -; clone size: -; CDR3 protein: CASSLDRYSNQPQHF; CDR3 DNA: TGTGCCAGCAGCTTGGATCGGTATAGCAATCAGCCCCAGCATTTT
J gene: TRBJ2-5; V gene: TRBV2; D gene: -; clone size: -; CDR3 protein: CASLFSSVLQETQYF; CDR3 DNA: TGTGCCAGCCTCTTTTCTTCGGTCCTCCAAGAGACCCAGTACTTC
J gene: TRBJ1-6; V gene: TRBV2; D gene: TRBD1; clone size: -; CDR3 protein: CATSGGSYNSPLHF; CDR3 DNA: TGTGCCACCTCAGGGGGCTCCTATAATTCACCCCTCCACTTT
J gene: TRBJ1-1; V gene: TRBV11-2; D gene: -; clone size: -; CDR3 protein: CASSFEGGAVEAFF; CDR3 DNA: TGTGCCAGCAGCTTCGAGGGGGGGGCAGTCGAAGCTTTCTTT
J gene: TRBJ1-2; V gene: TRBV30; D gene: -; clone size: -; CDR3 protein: CAWSVNSNYGYTF; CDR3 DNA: TGTGCCTGGAGTGTAAACAGTAACTATGGCTACACCTTC
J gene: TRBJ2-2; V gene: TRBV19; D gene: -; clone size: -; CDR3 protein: CASWFGGANTGELFF; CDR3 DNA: TGTGCCAGCTGGTTTGGAGGGGCCAACACCGGGGAGCTGTTTTTT
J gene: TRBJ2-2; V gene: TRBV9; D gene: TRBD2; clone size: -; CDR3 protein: CASSYSGGAYTGELFF; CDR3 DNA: TGTGCCAGCAGTTATAGCGGGGGCGCTTACACCGGGGAGCTGTTTTTT
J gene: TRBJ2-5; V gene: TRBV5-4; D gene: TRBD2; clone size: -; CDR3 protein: CASSLPGSVAGVETQYF; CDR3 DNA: TGTGCCAGCAGCCTACCCGGGTCGGTAGCGGGGGTGGAGACCCAGTACTTC
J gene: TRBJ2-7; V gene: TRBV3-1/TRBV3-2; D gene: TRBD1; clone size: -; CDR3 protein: CASSHYRTGGLEQYF; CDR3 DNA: TGTGCCAGCAGCCACTACCGGACAGGGGGGCTCGAGCAGTACTTC
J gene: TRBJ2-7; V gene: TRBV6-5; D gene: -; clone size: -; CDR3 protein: CASSPDFYEQYF; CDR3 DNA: TGTGCCAGCAGTCCCGACTTCTACGAGCAGTACTTC
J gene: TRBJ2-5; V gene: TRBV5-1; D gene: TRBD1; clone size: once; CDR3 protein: CASSLTGTGLETQYF; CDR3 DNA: TGCGCCAGCAGCTTGACCGGGACAGGGCTAGAGACCCAGTACTTC
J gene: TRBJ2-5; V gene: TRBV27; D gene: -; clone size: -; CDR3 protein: CASTGHNQETQYF; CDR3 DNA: TGTGCCAGCACGGGACACAACCAAGAGACCCAGTACTTC
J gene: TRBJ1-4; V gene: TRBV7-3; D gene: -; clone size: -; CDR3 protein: CASSAPERATNEKLFF; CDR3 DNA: TGTGCCAGCAGCGCCCCCGAGAGAGCAACTAATGAAAAACTGTTTTTT
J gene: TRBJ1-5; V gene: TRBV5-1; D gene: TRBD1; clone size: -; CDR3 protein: CASSSLYRGRSNQPQHF; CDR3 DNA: TGCGCCAGCAGCTCCCTGTACAGGGGAAGGAGCAATCAGCCCCAGCATTTT
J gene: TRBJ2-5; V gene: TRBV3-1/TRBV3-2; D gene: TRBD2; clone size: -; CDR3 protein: CASSQGTSWSGETQYF; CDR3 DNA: TGTGCCAGCAGCCAAGGGACTAGCTGGAGCGGAGAGACCCAGTACTTC
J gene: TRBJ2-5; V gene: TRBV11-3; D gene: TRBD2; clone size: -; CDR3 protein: CASSLDTQRGGQETQYF; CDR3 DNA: TGTGCCAGCAGCTTAGATACCCAGCGGGGGGGCCAGGAGACCCAGTACTTC
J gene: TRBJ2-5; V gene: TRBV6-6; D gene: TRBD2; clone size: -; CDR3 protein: CASSQPIGTSAETQYF; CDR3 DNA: TGTGCCAGCAGTCAACCAATCGGGACTAGTGCAGAGACCCAGTACTTC
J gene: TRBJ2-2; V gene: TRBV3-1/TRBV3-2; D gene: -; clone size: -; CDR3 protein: CASSHFQDTGELFF; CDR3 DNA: TGTGCCAGCAGCCACTTTCAGGACACCGGGGAGCTGTTTTTT
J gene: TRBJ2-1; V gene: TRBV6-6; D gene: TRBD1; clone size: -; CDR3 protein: CASRAGQGKTEQFF; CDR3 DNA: TGTGCCAGCAGAGCCGGACAGGGAAAGACTGAGCAGTTCTTC
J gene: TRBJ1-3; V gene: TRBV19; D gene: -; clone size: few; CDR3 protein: CASRLRELVGNTIYF; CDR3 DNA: TGTGCCAGTAGGCTCCGGGAGCTCGTGGGAAACACCATATATTTT
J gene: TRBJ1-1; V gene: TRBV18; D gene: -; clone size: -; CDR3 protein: CASSRAPAEAFF; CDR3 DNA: TGTGCCAGCTCACGGGCACCAGCCGAAGCTTTCTTT
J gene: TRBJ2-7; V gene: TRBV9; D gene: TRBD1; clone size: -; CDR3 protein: CASSVGGQELDEQYF; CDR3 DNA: TGTGCCAGCAGCGTAGGGGGACAGGAACTGGACGAGCAGTACTTC
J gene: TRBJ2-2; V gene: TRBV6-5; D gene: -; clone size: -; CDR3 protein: CASTRQEPGELFF; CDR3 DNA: TGTGCCAGCACTCGACAGGAACCCGGGGAGCTGTTTTTT
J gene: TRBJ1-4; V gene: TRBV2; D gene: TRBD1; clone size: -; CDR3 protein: CASRTPGTGSKKLFF; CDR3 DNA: TGTGCCAGCCGAACCCCCGGGACAGGGAGTAAAAAACTGTTTTTT